This is a list of T cell receptor beta chains from one sample in a study of blood T cell repertoires in COVID-19. Clones were sequenced by immunoSEQ multiplex PCR, and TCRdb holds only the in-frame ones, with some missing. Found here are approximately 80,000 clones, 60% to 85% of them singletons; the top ten hold less than 20%. The sequencing sample was made of peripheral blood. Receptor source: a human donor in a cohort sampled during active COVID-19. Both conserved end residues are part of each CDR3. D genes are given only for firm matches. Expanded clones are given a class, and other clones once, few, many or no size at all.

>TRBV4-1|16|TRBJ1-1|once|TRBD1
CASSQDSTGVRTEAFF
TGCGCCAGCAGCCAAGATTCCACAGGGGTCCGGACTGAAGCTTTCTTT
>TRBV4-1|17|TRBJ1-2|NA|TRBD1
CASSQVPGDRGRNGYTF
TGCGCCAGCAGCCAAGTCCCCGGGGACAGGGGGCGCAATGGCTACACCTTC
>TRBV19|19|TRBJ1-6|once|TRBD1
CASSVGGQAGSSYNSPLHF
TGTGCCAGTAGTGTGGGGGGACAGGCTGGGAGCTCCTATAATTCACCCCTCCACTTT
>TRBV28|14|TRBJ2-1|NA|TRBD2
CASRRTRTSDEQFF
TGTGCCAGCAGGAGGACACGGACTAGCGATGAGCAGTTCTTC
>TRBV6-5|13|TRBJ1-2|NA|NA
CASSSGSLYGYTF
TGTGCCAGCAGTTCGGGATCCTTATATGGCTACACCTTC
>TRBV24-1|16|TRBJ2-5|NA|NA
CATSDTTREPQETQYF
TGTGCCACCAGTGATACAACCCGGGAACCCCAAGAGACCCAGTACTTC
>TRBV7-9|15|TRBJ2-1|NA|NA
CASSPPGDRAGEQFF
TGTGCCAGCAGCCCACCGGGAGACAGGGCAGGTGAGCAGTTCTTC
>TRBV6-6|12|TRBJ2-3|NA|TRBD1
CATTQGADTQYF
TGTGCCACCACCCAGGGGGCGGATACGCAGTATTTT
>TRBV5-6|16|TRBJ2-3|NA|NA
CASSLGRLRYTDTQYF
TGTGCCAGCAGCTTGGGGAGGTTAAGGTACACAGATACGCAGTATTTT
>TRBV28|15|TRBJ2-1|NA|TRBD2
CASSFGASGGNEQFF
TGTGCCAGCAGTTTCGGGGCTAGCGGGGGGAATGAGCAGTTCTTC
>TRBV25-1|13|TRBJ2-1|NA|NA
CASSGGTGTEQFF
TGTGCCAGCAGTGGCGGCACGGGGACAGAGCAGTTCTTC
>TRBV12-3/TRBV12-4|12|TRBJ2-5|NA|NA
CASSPDWETQYF
TGTGCCAGCAGTCCCGACTGGGAGACCCAGTACTTC
>TRBV27|12|TRBJ1-1|medium-sized|TRBD1
CASSGQGTEAFF
TGTGCCAGCTCGGGACAGGGCACTGAAGCTTTCTTT
>TRBV3-1/TRBV3-2|16|TRBJ2-1|once|NA
CASSQVLSSYYNEQFF
TGTGCCAGCAGCCAAGTTTTAAGCTCATATTACAATGAGCAGTTCTTC